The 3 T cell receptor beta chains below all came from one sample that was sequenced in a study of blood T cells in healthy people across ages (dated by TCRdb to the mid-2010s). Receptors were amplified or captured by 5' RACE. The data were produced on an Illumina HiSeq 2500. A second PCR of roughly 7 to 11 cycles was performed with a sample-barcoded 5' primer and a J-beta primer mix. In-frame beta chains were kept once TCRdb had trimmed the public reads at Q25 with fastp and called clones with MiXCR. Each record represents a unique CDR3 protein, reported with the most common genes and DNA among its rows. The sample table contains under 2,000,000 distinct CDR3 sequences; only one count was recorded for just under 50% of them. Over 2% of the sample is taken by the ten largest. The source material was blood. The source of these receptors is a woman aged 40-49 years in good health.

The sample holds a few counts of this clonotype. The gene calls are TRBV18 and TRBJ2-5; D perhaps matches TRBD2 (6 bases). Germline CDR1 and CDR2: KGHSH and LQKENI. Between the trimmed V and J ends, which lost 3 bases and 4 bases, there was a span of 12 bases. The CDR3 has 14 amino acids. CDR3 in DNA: TGTGCCAGCTCACCCCTGCAGGGAGGAGAGACCCAGTACTTC. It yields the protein CASSPLQGGETQYF.

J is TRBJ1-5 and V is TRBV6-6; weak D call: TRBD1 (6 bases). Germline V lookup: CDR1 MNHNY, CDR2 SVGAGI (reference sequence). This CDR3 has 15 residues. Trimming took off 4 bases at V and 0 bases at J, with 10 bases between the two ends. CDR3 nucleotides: TGTGCCAGCAGTTCAACAGGGTATAGCAATCAGCCCCAGCATTTT. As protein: CASSSTGYSNQPQHF.

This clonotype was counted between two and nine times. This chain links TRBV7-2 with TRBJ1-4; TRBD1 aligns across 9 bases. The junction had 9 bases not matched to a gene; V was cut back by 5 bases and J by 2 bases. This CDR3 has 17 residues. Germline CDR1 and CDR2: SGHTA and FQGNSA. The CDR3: CASSTRQGGATNEKLFF. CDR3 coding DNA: TGTGCCAGCAGCACCCGACAGGGGGGAGCGACTAATGAAAAACTGTTTTTT.